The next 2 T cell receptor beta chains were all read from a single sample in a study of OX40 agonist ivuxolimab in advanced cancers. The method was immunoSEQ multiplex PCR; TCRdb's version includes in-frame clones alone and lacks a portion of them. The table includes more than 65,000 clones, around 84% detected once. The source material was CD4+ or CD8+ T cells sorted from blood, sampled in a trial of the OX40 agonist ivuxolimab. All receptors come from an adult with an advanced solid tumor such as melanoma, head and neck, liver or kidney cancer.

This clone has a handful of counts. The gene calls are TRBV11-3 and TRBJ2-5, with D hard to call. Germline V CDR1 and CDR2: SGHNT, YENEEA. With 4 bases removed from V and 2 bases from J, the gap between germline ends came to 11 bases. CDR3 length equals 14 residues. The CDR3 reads CASSSRGDQETQYF. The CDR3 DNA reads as TGTGCCAGCAGCTCCCGCGGTGATCAAGAGACCCAGTACTTC.

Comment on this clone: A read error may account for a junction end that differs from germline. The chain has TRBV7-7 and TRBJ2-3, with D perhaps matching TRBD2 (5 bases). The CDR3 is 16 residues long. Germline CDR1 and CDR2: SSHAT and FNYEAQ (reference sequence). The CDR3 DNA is TGTGCTAGCAGCTTAGGGAGCGGACTTTCCACAGATACGCAGTATTTT. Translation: CASSLGSGLSTDTQYF.